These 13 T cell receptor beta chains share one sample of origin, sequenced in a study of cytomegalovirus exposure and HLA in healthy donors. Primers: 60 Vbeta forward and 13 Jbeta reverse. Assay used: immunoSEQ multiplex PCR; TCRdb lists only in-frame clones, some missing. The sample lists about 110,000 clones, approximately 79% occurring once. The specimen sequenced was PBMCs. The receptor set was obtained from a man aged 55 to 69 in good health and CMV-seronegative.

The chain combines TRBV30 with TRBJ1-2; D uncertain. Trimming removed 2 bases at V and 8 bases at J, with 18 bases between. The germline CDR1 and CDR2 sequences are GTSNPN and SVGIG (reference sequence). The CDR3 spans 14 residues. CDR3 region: CAWSLARGSAGYTF. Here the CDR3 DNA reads TGTGCCTGGAGTTTGGCCCGCGGGAGTGCGGGCTACACCTTC.

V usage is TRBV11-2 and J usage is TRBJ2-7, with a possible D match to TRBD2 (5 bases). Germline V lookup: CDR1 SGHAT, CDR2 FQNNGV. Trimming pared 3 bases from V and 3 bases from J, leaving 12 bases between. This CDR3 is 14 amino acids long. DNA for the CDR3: TGTGCCAGCAGCTTCCCCGGGAAGCACTACGAGCAGTACGTC. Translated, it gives CASSFPGKHYEQYV.

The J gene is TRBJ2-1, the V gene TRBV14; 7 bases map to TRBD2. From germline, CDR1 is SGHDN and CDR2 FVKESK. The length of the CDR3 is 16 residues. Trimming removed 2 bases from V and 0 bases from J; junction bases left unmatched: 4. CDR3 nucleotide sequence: TGTGCCAGCAGCCAACCTATAGCGGGCTCCTACAATGAGCAGTTCTTC. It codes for CASSQPIAGSYNEQFF.

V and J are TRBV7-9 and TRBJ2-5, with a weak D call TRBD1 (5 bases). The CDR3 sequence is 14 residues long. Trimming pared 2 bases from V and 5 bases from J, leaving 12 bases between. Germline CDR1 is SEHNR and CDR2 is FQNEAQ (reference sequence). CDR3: CASSLLGVRETQYF. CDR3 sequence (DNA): TGTGCCAGCAGCTTATTAGGGGTCAGGGAGACCCAGTACTTC.

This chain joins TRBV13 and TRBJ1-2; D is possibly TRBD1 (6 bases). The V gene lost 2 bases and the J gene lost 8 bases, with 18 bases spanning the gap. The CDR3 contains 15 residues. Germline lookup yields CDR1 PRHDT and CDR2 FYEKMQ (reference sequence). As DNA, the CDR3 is TGTGCCAGCAGCTTACGAGACAGGCTAAAATCGGGCTACACCTTC. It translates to CASSLRDRLKSGYTF.

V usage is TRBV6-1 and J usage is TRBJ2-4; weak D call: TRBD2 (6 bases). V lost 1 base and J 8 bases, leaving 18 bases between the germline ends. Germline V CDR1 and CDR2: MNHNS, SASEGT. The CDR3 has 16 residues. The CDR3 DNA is TGTGCCAGCAGTGAAGGGGGTTCCTGGAGGGTTGACATTCAGTACTTC. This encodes CASSEGGSWRVDIQYF.

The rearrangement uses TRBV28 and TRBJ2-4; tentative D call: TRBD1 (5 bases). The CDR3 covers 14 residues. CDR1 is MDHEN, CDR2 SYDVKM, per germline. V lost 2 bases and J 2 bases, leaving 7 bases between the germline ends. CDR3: CASSLQGSKNIQYF. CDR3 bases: TGTGCCAGCAGTTTACAGGGCTCCAAAAACATTCAGTACTTC.

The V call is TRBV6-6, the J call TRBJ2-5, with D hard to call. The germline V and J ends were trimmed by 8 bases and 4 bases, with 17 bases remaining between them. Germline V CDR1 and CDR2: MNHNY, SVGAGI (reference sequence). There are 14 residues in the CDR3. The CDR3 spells CASGTAKAGETQYF. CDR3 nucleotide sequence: TGTGCCAGCGGCACTGCCAAGGCAGGAGAGACCCAGTACTTC.

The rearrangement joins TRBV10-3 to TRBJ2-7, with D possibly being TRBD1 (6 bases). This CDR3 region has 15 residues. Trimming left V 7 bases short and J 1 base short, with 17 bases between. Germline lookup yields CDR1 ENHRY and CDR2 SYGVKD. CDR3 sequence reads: CAINTGTRKSYEQYF. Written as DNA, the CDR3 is TGTGCCATCAATACCGGGACACGTAAATCCTACGAGCAGTACTTC.

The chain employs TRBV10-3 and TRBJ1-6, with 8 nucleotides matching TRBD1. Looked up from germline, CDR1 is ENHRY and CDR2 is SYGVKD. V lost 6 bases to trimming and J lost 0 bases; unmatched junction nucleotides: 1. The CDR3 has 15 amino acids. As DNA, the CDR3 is TGTGCCATCAGCACAGGGGGCTCCTATAATTCACCCCTCCACTTT. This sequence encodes CAISTGGSYNSPLHF.

The CDR3 sequence: CASSEIGYEQYF. The CDR3 DNA is TGTGCCAGCAGTGAAATCGGGTACGAGCAGTACTTC. The J gene is TRBJ2-7, the V gene TRBV25-1; D remains ambiguous. In germline, CDR1 is MGHDK, CDR2 SYGVNS. The CDR3 loop spans 12 amino acids. V lost 2 bases, J lost 4 bases, and 6 bases lay in between.

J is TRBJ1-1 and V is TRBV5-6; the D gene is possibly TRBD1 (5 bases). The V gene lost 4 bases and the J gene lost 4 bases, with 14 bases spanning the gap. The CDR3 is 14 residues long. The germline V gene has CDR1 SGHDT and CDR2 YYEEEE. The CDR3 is CASSPYRTFTEAFF. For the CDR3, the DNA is TGTGCCAGCAGCCCCTACAGGACGTTCACTGAAGCTTTCTTT.

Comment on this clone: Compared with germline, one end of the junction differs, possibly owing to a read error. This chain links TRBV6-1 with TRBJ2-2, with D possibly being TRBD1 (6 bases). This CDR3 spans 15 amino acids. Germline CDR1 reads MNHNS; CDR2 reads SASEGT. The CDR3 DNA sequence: TGTGCCAGCAGTGACGGGACAATGAACCCCGGGGAGCTGTTTTTT. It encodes CASSDGTMNPGELFF.